This is a list of T cell receptor beta chains from one sample in a study of T cell repertoires in cytomegalovirus infection. TCRdb ran MiXCR on the reads and lists one entry per CDR3 protein. Among about 770,000 distinct CDR3 sequences listed, roughly 29% were seen once. Antigen specificity for these receptors is unknown. Sample: cultured CD8+ T cells from PBMCs, taken from culture after CMV antigen stimulation. The receptors were sampled from a human donor in good health (CMV status not recorded). Some clones in this sample may be carry-over from other donors' samples. Each CDR3 is given with its conserved first and last residue.

cdr3_length j_call v_call cdr3_aa
16 TRBJ2-1 TRBV2 CASSGSASTSYNEQFF
17 TRBJ2-6 TRBV2 CAKTGDHSSSGANVLTF
16 TRBJ2-7 TRBV7-2 CASRKVGPTGDYEQYF
17 TRBJ2-2 TRBV6-2/TRBV6-3 CASSYWRGSKNTGELFF
17 TRBJ1-2 TRBV4-2 CASSSSLDRGPNYGYTF
15 TRBJ1-2 TRBV27 CASSLSGSLNYGYTF
13 TRBJ2-1 TRBV20-1 CSAHRDGYNEQFF
14 TRBJ2-1 TRBV7-6 CASSLDLAGGPKFF
13 TRBJ2-7 TRBV6-1 CASSFQLGNEQYF
16 TRBJ2-1 TRBV7-8 CASSFLDRGSYNEQFF
18 TRBJ1-2 TRBV5-1 CASSFAAVSGLGDYGYTF
16 TRBJ2-1 TRBV4-1 CASSQRQPSSYNEQFF
16 TRBJ2-1 TRBV2 CASPPRTVYSYNEQFF
16 TRBJ2-1 TRBV28 CASSPGTDDYYNEQFF
19 TRBJ2-2 TRBV9 CASSVAGKERGLNTGELFF
11 TRBJ1-1 TRBV10-3 CATQGRTEAFF